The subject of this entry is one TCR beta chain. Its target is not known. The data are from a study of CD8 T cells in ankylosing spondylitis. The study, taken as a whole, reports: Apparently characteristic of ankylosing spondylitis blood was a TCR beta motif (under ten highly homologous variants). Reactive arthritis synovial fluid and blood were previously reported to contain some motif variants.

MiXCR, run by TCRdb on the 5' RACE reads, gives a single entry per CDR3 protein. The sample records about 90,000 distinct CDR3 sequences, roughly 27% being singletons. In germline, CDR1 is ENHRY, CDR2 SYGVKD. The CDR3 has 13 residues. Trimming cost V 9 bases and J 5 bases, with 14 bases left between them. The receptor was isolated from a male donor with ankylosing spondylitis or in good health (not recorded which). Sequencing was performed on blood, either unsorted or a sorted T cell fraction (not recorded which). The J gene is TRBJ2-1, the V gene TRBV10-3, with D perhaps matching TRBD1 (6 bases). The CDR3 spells CAMTWGLNNEQFF. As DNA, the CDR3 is TGTGCCATGACTTGGGGGCTGAACAATGAGCAGTTCTTC.